The subject of this entry is one T cell receptor beta chain. What it binds is not known. Other nucleotide sequences from this sample produce the same CDR3. The CDR3 sequence is 14 residues long. V was cut by 0 bases and J by 2 bases, with 7 bases left in between. The germline gives CDR1 SGDLS, CDR2 YYNGEE. The data belong to a study of shared clonotypes between healthy human individuals. Across the study: Three plates were used per donor for CD4 naive, three for CD4 memory, two for CD8 naive and one for CD8 memory.

Study-wide results and limits: With a handful of donors compared, approximately 5.5% of naive CD4 clonotypes were shared.

Naive CD8 cells lacked CD45RO, underwent positive selection for CCR7 and left out terminally differentiated effector memory CD45RA+ cells. Method: immunoSEQ multiplex PCR; TCRdb's copy keeps in-frame clones and lacks some. The sample includes hundreds of thousands of clones, approximately 96% of them seen just once. This receptor was obtained from a man aged 25 to 40 in good health. The chain links TRBV9 to TRBJ2-3, with no clear D. The source material was naive CD8+ T cells sorted from blood. CDR3 loop: CASSVGRVTDTQYF. DNA for the CDR3: TGTGCCAGCAGCGTAGGTCGGGTCACAGATACGCAGTATTTT.